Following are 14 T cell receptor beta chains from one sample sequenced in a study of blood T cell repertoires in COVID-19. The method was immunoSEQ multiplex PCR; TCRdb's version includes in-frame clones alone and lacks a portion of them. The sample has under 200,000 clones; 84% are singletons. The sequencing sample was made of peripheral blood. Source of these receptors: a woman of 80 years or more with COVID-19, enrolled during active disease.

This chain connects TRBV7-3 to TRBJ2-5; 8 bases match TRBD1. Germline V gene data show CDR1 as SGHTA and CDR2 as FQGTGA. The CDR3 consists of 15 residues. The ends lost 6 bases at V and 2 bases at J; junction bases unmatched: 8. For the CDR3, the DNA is TGTGCCAGCAGTTTAGGGACAGGCCCGCAAGAGACCCAGTACTTC. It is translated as CASSLGTGPQETQYF.

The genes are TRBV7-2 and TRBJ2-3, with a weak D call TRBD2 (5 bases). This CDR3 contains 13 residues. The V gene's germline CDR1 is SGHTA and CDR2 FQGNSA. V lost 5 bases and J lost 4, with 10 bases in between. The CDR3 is CASSGSFADTQYF. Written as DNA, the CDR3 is TGTGCCAGCAGCGGGAGTTTCGCAGATACGCAGTATTTT.

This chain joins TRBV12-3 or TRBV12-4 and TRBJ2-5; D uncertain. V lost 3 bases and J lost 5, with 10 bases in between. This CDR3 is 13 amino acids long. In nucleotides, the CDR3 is TGTGCCAGCAGTTTCAGGCCCTGGGAGACCCAGTACTTC. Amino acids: CASSFRPWETQYF.

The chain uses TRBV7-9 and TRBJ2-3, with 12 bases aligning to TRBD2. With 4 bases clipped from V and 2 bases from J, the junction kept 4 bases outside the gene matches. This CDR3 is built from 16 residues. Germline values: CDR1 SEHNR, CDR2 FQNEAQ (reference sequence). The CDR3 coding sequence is TGTGCCAGCAGCTCTGGACTAGCGGGACTCACAGATACGCAGTATTTT. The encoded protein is CASSSGLAGLTDTQYF. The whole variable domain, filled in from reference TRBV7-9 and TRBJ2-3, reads DTGVSQNPRHKITKRGQNVTFRCDPISEHNRLYWYRQTLGQGPEFLTYFQNEAQLEKSRLLSDRFSAERPKGSFSTLEIQRTEQGDSAMYLCASSSGLAGLTDTQYFGPGTRLTVL.

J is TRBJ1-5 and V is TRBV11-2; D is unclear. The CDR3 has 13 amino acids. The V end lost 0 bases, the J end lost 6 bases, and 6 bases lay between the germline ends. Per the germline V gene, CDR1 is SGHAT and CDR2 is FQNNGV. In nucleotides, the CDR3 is TGTGCCAGCAGCTTAGATCGGAGTCAGCCCCAGCATTTT. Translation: CASSLDRSQPQHF.

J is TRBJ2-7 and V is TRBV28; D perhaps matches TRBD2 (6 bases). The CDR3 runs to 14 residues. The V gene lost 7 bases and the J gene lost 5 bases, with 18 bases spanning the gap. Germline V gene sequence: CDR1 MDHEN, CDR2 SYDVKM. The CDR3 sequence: CASNRWREGHEQYF. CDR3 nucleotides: TGTGCCAGCAACCGCTGGAGGGAAGGCCACGAGCAGTACTTC.

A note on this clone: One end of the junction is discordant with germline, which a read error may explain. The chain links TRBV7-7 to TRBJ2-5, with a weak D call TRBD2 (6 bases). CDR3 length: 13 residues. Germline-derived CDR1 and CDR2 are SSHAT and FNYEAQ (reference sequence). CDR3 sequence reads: CASSLDLPGAQYF. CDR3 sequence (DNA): TGTGCTAGCAGCTTAGACCTCCCGGGGGCCCAGTACTTC.

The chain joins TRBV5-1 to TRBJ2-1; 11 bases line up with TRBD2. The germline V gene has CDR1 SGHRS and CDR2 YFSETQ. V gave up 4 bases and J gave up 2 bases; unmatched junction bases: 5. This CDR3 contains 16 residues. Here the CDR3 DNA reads TGCGCCAGCAGCAGAGGGACTAGCGGACCCTACAATGAGCAGTTCTTC. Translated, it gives CASSRGTSGPYNEQFF.

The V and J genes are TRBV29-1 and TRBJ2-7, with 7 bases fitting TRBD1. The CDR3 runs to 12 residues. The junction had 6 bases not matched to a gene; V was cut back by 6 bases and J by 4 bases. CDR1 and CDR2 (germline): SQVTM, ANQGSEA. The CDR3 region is CSVRDSLYEQYF. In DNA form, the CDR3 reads TGCAGCGTCCGGGACAGCTTATACGAGCAGTACTTC.

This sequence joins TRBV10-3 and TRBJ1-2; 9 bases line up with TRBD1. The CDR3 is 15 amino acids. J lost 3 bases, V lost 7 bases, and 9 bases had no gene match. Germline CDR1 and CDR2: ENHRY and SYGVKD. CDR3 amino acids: CAITIRDREDYGYTF. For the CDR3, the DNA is TGTGCCATCACCATCCGGGACAGGGAGGACTATGGCTACACCTTC.

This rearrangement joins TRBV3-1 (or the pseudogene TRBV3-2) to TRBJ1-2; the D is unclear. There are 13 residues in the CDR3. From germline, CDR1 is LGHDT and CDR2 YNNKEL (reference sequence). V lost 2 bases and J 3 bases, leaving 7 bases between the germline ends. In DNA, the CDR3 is TGTGCCAGCAGCCAATTGTTAGACTATGGCTACACCTTC. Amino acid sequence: CASSQLLDYGYTF.

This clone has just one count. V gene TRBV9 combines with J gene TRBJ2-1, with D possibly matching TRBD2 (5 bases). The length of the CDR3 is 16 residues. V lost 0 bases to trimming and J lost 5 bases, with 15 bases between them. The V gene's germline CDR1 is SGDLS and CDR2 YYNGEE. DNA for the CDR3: TGTGCCAGCAGCGTAGATCCGAGAGGGCACGACAATGAGCAGTTCTTC. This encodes CASSVDPRGHDNEQFF.

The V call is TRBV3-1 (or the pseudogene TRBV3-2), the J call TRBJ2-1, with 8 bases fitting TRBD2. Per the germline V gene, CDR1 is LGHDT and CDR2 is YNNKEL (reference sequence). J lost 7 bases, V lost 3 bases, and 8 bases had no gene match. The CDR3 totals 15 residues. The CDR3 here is CASSQAGLDRNEQFF. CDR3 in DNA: TGTGCCAGCAGCCAGGCGGGACTAGATAGGAATGAGCAGTTCTTC.

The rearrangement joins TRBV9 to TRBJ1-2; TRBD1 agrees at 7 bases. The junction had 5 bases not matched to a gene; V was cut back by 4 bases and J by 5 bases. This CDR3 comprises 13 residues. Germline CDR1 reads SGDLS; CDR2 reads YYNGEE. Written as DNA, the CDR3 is TGTGCCAGCAGCCCTTCAGGGGGATATGGCTACACCTTC. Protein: CASSPSGGYGYTF.